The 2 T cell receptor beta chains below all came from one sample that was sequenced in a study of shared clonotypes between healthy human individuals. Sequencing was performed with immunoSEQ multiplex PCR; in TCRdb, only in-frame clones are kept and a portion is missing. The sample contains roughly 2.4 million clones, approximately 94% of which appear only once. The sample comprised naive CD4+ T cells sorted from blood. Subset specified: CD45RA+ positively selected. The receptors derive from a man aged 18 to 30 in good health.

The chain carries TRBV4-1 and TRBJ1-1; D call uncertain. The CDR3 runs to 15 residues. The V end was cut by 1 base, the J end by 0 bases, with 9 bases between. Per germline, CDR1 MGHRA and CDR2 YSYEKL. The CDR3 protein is CASSQGLIMNTEAFF. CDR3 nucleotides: TGCGCCAGCAGCCAAGGACTGATCATGAACACTGAAGCTTTCTTT.

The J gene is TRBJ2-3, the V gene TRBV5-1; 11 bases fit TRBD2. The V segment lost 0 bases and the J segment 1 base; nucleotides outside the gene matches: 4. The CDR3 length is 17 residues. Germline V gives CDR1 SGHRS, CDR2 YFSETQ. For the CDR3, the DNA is TGCGCCAGCAGCTTGGGATCGGGACTAGCGGGCACAGATACGCAGTATTTT. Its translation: CASSLGSGLAGTDTQYF. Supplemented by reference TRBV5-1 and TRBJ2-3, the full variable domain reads KAGVTQTPRYLIKTRGQQVTLSCSPISGHRSVSWYQQTPGQGLQFLFEYFSETQRNKGNFPGRFSGRQFSNSRSEMNVSTLELGDSALYLCASSLGSGLAGTDTQYFGPGTRLTVL.